Listed here is a single T cell receptor (beta chain). What this receptor recognizes is not known. No quality values exist for individual bases; no much larger clone is one base distant. This sample was included in a study of beta chain features in type 1 diabetes (dated by TCRdb to 2016 to 2019). Regarding the complete study: Patients and healthy donors did not differ in mean age, gender distribution, total cell number or subset yield. Across all samples, around 99 million sorted cells were examined, and cell number per subset correlated strongly with RNA yield. In the study, recently diagnosed type 1 diabetes patients and matched healthy donors were compared on the TCRB repertoires of their sorted circulating CD4+ T cell subsets. Regulatory and stem cell-like memory subsets were isolated from only 8 patients and about eight healthy donors, whereas naive and central memory subsets came from all 28 donors. Paper-wide results and their limitations: Type 1 diabetes patients showed a moderate but significant shortening of TCRB CDR3 length in all four CD4+ subsets. Naive, central memory and regulatory TCRB repertoires appeared to be more alike among patients than among healthy donors. Because the HLA sub-analyses included only small numbers of individuals, any influence of HLA type on TCRB rearrangement was left unresolved. Because cDNA rather than genomic DNA was sequenced, highly expressing activated cells could have been over-represented, although no difference in activation and CD3 levels was found between groups. PCR may preferentially amplify shorter templates, but because patient and control samples were amplified and corrected together, any resulting skew would affect both groups equally. At VDJ recombination sites, type 1 diabetes patients had fewer insertions and more deleted nucleotides, which implies abnormalities in thymic rearrangement.

Each donor gave one peripheral blood draw, averaging approximately 120 mL, which was collected into heparinised tubes. Naive, central memory, regulatory and stem cell-like memory CD4+ T cells were sorted on a BD FACSAria II using a panel including CD45RO, CCR7, CD25, CD127, CD95 and CD27. All sorted populations exceeded 95% purity. PBMCs were isolated right away by Lymphoprep density gradient centrifugation and were stained directly, without culture. So that batch effects would be minimized, each experiment stained and sorted samples in pairs, pairing one healthy donor with one patient. The germline V gene (reference sequence) sets CDR1 to LNHNV and CDR2 to YYDKDF. V drops 0 bases and J drops 2 bases, leaving 8 bases in between. The CDR3 measures 16 amino acids from cysteine to phenylalanine. Only CDR3 DNA is held: 48 bases, read in frame from base 1. The entire isolated RNA was reverse transcribed using the High Capacity cDNA Reverse Transcription Kit, and thus expressed TCRB transcripts were sequenced. Deep immunoSEQ sequencing was performed on naive, central memory and regulatory T cell samples, with an average of approximately 4 million total reads per sample. After sorted cells were lysed in RLT buffer, RNA was extracted with DNase-treated RNeasy Micro or Mini kits, with the choice depending on cell number. Each cell subset was processed separately to prevent cross-contamination, with patient and healthy donor samples processed together. Using the immunoSEQ multiplex PCR, TCRB sequences were amplified from cDNA into 87-bp fragments spanning the CDR3 region. Amplicons were sequenced on the Illumina HiSeq platform. The paper's processing steps were these. PCR bias was computationally corrected using synthetic template baselines, reads within Hamming distance 2 were collapsed, and singletons that could not be merged were discarded. By aligning reads against IMGT, V, D and J genes, CDR3 length, and insertions or deletions at six rearrangement sites were assigned. Within each subset, clonotype counts were normalized to the number of sorted cells before true diversity and Gini coefficients were calculated with the tcR R package. Repertoire sharing was quantified using the overlap coefficient calculated on TCRB nucleotide sequences. As stored in TCRdb, this immuneACCESS dataset retains in-frame rearrangements with V and J assigned. A fraction of the clones does not appear; measured against another copy, unresolved V genes explain less than half of the discrepancy, and the remainder lacks a known reason. V and J calls and clone size are as listed in that table; D and trimming were resolved from the DNA. The sample contains 250,000 or so clones, 25% to 35% of them found a single time. Around 4% of the sample is taken by the ten largest.

Material: central memory CD4+ T cells from blood. The source of this sequence is a man younger than 40 in good health. The sequence joins TRBV15 to TRBJ2-6, with the identity of the D gene unclear. The CDR3 region reads CATSRDRVAGANVLTF. The nucleotides read TGTGCCACCAGCAGAGATCGGGTAGCTGGGGCCAACGTCCTGACTTTC.